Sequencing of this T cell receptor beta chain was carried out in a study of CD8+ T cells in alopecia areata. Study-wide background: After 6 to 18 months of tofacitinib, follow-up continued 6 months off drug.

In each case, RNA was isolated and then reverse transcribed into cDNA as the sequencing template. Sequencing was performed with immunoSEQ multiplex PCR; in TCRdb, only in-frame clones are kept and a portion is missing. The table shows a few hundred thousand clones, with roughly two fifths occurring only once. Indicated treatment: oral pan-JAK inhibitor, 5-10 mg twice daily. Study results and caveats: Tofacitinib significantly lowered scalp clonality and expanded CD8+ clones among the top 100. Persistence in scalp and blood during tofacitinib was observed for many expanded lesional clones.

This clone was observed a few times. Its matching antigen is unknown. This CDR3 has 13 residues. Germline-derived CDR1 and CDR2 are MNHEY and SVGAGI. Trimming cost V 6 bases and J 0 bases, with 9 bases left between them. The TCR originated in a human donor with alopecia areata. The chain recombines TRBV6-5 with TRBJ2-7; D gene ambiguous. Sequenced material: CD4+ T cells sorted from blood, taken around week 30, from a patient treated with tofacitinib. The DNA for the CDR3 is TGTGCCAGCAGCCCATCTCCCTCCTACGAGCAGTACTTC. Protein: CASSPSPSYEQYF.